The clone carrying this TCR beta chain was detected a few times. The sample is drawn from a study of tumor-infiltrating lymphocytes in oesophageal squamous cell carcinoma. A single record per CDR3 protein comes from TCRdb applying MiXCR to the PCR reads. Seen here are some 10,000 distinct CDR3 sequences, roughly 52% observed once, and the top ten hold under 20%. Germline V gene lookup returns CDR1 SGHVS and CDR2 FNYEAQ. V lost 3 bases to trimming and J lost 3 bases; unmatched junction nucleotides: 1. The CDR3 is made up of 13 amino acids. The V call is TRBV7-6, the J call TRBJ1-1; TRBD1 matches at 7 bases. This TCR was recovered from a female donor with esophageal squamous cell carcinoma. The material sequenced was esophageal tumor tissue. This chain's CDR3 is CASSFDRDTEAFF. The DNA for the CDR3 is TGTGCCAGCAGCTTCGACAGGGACACTGAAGCTTTCTTT.